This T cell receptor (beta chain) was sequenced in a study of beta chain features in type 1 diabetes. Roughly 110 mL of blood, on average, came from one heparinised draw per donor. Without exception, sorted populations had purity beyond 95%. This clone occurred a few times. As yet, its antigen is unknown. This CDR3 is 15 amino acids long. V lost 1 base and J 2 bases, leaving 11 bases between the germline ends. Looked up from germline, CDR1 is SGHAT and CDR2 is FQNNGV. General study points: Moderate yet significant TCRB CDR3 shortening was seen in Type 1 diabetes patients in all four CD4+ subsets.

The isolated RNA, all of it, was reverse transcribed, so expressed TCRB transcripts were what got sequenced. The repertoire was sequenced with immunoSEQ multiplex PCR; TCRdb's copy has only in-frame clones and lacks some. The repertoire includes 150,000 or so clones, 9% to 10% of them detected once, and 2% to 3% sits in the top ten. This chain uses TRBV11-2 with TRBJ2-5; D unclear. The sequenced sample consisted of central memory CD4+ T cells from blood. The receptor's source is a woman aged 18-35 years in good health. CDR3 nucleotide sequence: TGTGCCAGCAGCTTAGGATTGACTGGTCAAGAGACCCAGTACTTC. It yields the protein CASSLGLTGQETQYF.